This is a list of T cell receptor beta chains from one sample in a study of cytomegalovirus exposure and HLA in healthy donors. Sequencing was performed with immunoSEQ multiplex PCR; in TCRdb, only in-frame clones are kept and a portion is missing. The table lists around 120,000 clones, less than 75% of them singletons, with approximately 10% in the top ten. Sequencing was carried out using PBMCs. These receptor sequences come from a man in his forties in good health and CMV-seropositive. The CDR3 runs from the conserved cysteine through the conserved F or W. Fields, in order: D gene, clone size, J gene, V gene, CDR3 DNA, CDR3 protein. A D gene is named only where the DNA matches it firmly. Clone size, where shown, is once, few, many, or a class for clones that have expanded.

d_call: .
clone_size: .
j_call: TRBJ1-5
v_call: TRBV18
cdr3_nt: TGTGCCAGCTCACCAGAGGGCAATCAGCCCCAGCATTTT
cdr3_aa: CASSPEGNQPQHF

d_call: .
clone_size: .
j_call: TRBJ2-1
v_call: TRBV6-1
cdr3_nt: TGTGCCAGCAGGGAACTATCAACCTATGAGCAGTTCTTC
cdr3_aa: CASRELSTYEQFF

d_call: TRBD1
clone_size: .
j_call: TRBJ1-3
v_call: TRBV9
cdr3_nt: TGTGCCAGCAGAGCCGGGACAGGGGAGCTTCGTACTCGAAACACCATATATTTT
cdr3_aa: CASRAGTGELRTRNTIYF

d_call: .
clone_size: .
j_call: TRBJ1-5
v_call: TRBV5-6
cdr3_nt: TGTGCCAGCAGCTTGAACACCTGGCGCAATCAGCCCCAGCATTTT
cdr3_aa: CASSLNTWRNQPQHF

d_call: .
clone_size: .
j_call: TRBJ1-2
v_call: TRBV28
cdr3_nt: TGTGCCAGCAGTGTACAGGGTCAGGATGGCTACACCTTC
cdr3_aa: CASSVQGQDGYTF

d_call: .
clone_size: few
j_call: TRBJ2-1
v_call: TRBV19
cdr3_nt: TGTGCCAGTAGTATTGGCAACTCCTACAATGAGCAGTTCTTC
cdr3_aa: CASSIGNSYNEQFF

d_call: .
clone_size: .
j_call: TRBJ1-4
v_call: TRBV7-9
cdr3_nt: TGTGCCAGCAGCCCATCCACTAATGAAAAACTGTTTTTT
cdr3_aa: CASSPSTNEKLFF

d_call: TRBD1
clone_size: .
j_call: TRBJ1-5
v_call: TRBV2
cdr3_nt: TGTGCCAGCAGTCAACAGGGGGCCGTCAATCAGCCCCAGCATTTT
cdr3_aa: CASSQQGAVNQPQHF

d_call: .
clone_size: once
j_call: TRBJ2-1
v_call: TRBV7-9
cdr3_nt: TGTGCCAGCAGCTTAGTTGCTAGCCACAATGAGCAGTTCTTC
cdr3_aa: CASSLVASHNEQFF

d_call: TRBD2
clone_size: .
j_call: TRBJ2-1
v_call: TRBV28
cdr3_nt: TGTGCCAGCAGTTTAATTTCTAGCGGGACACGTGAGCAGTTCTTC
cdr3_aa: CASSLISSGTREQFF

d_call: TRBD1
clone_size: once
j_call: TRBJ1-2
v_call: TRBV11-1
cdr3_nt: TGTGCCAGCAGAAGGGGACAGAGCTATGGCTACACCTTC
cdr3_aa: CASRRGQSYGYTF

d_call: .
clone_size: few
j_call: TRBJ2-5
v_call: TRBV6-1
cdr3_nt: TGTGCCAGCAGCCCCATCGGCCCCGAGCGGGAGACCCAGTACTTC
cdr3_aa: CASSPIGPERETQYF

d_call: .
clone_size: .
j_call: TRBJ2-2
v_call: TRBV4-2
cdr3_nt: TGTGCCAGCAGCCAAGATACATCTACCGGGGAGCTGTTTTTT
cdr3_aa: CASSQDTSTGELFF

d_call: .
clone_size: .
j_call: TRBJ1-1
v_call: TRBV30
cdr3_nt: TGTGCCTCCGCGGCCCCGAACACTGAAGCTTTCTTT
cdr3_aa: CASAAPNTEAFF

d_call: .
clone_size: few
j_call: TRBJ1-1
v_call: TRBV7-2
cdr3_nt: TGTGCCAGCAGCCGTCGGGTCGCTGAAGCTTTCTTT
cdr3_aa: CASSRRVAEAFF

d_call: .
clone_size: .
j_call: TRBJ2-7
v_call: TRBV2
cdr3_nt: TGTGCCAGCAGGGACAGCTCCTACGAGCAGTACTTC
cdr3_aa: CASRDSSYEQYF

d_call: .
clone_size: few
j_call: TRBJ2-7
v_call: TRBV28
cdr3_nt: TGTGCCAGCAGTTCTAGCCGAGGACGGTCCTCCTACGAGCAGTACTTC
cdr3_aa: CASSSSRGRSSYEQYF

d_call: .
clone_size: .
j_call: TRBJ1-1
v_call: TRBV6-1
cdr3_nt: TGTGCCAGCAGTGGAGGAACAGGGACGGACACTGAAGCTTTCTTT
cdr3_aa: CASSGGTGTDTEAFF

d_call: .
clone_size: .
j_call: TRBJ2-1
v_call: TRBV6-4
cdr3_nt: TGTGCCAGCAGTGACAGCGCAGACTCCTACAATGAGCAGTTCTTC
cdr3_aa: CASSDSADSYNEQFF

d_call: TRBD2
clone_size: once
j_call: TRBJ2-3
v_call: TRBV6-4
cdr3_nt: TGTGCCAGCAGGACTAGCGCCAGCACAGATACGCAGTATTTT
cdr3_aa: CASRTSASTDTQYF

d_call: .
clone_size: .
j_call: TRBJ2-2
v_call: TRBV29-1
cdr3_nt: TGCAGCGTTCCGTGGAACACCGGGGAGCTGTTTTTT
cdr3_aa: CSVPWNTGELFF

d_call: .
clone_size: .
j_call: TRBJ2-1
v_call: TRBV7-8
cdr3_nt: TGTGCCAGCAGTTCTGAAAGCACTACCGATTATTTGGATGAGCAGTTCTTC
cdr3_aa: CASSSESTTDYLDEQFF

d_call: .
clone_size: few
j_call: TRBJ2-5
v_call: TRBV10-3
cdr3_nt: TGTGCCATCAGTGTGGAGAAGGAGACCCAGTACTTC
cdr3_aa: CAISVEKETQYF

d_call: TRBD1
clone_size: .
j_call: TRBJ1-2
v_call: TRBV7-2
cdr3_nt: TGTGCCAGCAGCTTAGCGCCCCCGACAGGGGGTAGCTATGGCTACACCTTC
cdr3_aa: CASSLAPPTGGSYGYTF

d_call: .
clone_size: once
j_call: TRBJ2-1
v_call: TRBV5-8
cdr3_nt: TGTGCCAGCAGCTTGAGCGTACGGGAGCGCCAAGAGGAGCAGTTCTTC
cdr3_aa: CASSLSVRERQEEQFF

d_call: TRBD2
clone_size: few
j_call: TRBJ2-7
v_call: TRBV5-1
cdr3_nt: TGCGCCAGCAGCTTGAGTGCGGGAGCCAGCTACGAGCAGTACTTC
cdr3_aa: CASSLSAGASYEQYF